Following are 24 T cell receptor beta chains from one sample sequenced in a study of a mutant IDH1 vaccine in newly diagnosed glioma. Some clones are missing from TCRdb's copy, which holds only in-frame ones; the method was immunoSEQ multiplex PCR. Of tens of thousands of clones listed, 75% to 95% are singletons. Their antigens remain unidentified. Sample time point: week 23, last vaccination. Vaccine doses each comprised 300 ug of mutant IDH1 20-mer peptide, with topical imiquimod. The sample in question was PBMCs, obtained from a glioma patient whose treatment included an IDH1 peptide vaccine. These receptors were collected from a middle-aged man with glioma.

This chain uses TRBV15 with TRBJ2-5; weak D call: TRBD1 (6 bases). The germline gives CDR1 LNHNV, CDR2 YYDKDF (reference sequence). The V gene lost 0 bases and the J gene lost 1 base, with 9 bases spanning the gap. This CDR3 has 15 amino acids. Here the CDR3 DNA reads TGTGCCACCAGCAGAGATCTGGACAGCCAAGAGACCCAGTACTTC. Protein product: CATSRDLDSQETQYF.

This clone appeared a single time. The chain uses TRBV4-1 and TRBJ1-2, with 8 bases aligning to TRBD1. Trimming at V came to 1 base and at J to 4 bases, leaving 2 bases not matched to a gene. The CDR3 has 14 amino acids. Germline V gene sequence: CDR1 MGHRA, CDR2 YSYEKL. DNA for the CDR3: TGCGCCAGCAGCCAAGGGGGACAGGCCTATGGCTACACCTTC. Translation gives CASSQGGQAYGYTF.

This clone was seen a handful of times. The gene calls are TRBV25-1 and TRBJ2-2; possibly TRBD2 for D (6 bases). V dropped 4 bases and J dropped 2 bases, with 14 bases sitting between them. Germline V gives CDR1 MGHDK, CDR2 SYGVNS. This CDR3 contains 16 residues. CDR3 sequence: CASSGVLGTNTGELFF. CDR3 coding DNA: TGTGCCAGCAGTGGGGTACTAGGGACTAACACCGGGGAGCTGTTTTTT. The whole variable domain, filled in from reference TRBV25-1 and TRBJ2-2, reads EADIYQTPRYLVIGTGKKITLECSQTMGHDKMYWYQQDPGMELHLIHYSYGVNSTEKGDLSSESTVSRIRTEHFPLTLESARPSHTSQYLCASSGVLGTNTGELFFGEGSRLTVL.

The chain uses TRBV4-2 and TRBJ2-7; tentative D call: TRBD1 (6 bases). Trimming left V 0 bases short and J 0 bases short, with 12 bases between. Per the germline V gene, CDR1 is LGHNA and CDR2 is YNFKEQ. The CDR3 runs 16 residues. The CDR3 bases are TGTGCCAGCAGCCAAGATCCCGGACAGAGCTCCTACGAGCAGTACTTC. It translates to CASSQDPGQSSYEQYF.

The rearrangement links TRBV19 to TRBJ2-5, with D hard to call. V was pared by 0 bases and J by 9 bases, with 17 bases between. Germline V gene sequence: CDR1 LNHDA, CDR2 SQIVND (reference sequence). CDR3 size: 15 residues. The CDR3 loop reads CASSIDLSPLLAQYF. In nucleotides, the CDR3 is TGTGCCAGTAGTATAGATCTGTCTCCCCTTTTGGCCCAGTACTTC.

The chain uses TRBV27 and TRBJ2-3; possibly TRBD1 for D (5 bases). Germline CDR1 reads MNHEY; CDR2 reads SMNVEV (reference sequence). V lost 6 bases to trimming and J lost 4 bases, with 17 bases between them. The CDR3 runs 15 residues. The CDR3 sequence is CASSPQGLEADTQYF. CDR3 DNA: TGTGCCAGCAGCCCGCAGGGTTTGGAAGCAGATACGCAGTATTTT.

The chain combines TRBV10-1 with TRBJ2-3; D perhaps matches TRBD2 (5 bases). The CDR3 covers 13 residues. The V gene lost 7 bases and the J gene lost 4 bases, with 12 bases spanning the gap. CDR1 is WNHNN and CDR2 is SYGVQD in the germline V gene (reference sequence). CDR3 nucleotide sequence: TGCGCCAGCAACCGGGATCCCTCAGATACGCAGTATTTT. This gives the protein CASNRDPSDTQYF.

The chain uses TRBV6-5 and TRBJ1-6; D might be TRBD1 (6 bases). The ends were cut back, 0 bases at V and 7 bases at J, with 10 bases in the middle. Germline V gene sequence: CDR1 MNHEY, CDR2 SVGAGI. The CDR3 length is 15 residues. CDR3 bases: TGTGCCAGCAGTTACTCGGGACACATGAATTCACCCCTCCACTTT. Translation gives CASSYSGHMNSPLHF.

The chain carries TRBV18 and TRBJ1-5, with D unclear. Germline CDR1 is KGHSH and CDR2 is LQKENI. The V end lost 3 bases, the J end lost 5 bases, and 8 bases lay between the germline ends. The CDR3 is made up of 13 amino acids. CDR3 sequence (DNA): TGTGCCAGCTCACCCACAGCCGATCAGCCCCAGCATTTT. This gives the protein CASSPTADQPQHF.

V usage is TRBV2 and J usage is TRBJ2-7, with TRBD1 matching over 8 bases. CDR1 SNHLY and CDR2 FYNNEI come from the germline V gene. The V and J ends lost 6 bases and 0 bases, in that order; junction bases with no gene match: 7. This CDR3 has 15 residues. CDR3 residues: CASRGRTGISYEQYF. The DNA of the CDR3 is TGTGCCAGCAGGGGCCGGACAGGGATCTCCTACGAGCAGTACTTC. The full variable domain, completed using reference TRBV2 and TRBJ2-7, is EPEVTQTPSHQVTQMGQEVILRCVPISNHLYFYWYRQILGQKVEFLVSFYNNEISEKSEIFDDQFSVERPDGSNFTLKIRSTKLEDSAMYFCASRGRTGISYEQYFGPGTRLTVT.

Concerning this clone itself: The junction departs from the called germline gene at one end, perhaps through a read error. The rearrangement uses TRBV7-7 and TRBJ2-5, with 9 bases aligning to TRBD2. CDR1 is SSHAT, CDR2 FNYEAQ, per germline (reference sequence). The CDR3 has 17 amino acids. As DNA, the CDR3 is TGTGCTAGCAGCTTAAGAGCGGGGGGACATGTACAAGAGACCCAGTACTTC. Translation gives CASSLRAGGHVQETQYF.

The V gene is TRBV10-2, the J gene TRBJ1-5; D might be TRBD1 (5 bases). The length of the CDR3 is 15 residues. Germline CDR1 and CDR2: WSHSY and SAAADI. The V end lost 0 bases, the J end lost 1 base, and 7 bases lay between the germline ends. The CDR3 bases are TGCGCCAGCAGTGAGTCTGCAGGGAGCAATCAGCCCCAGCATTTT. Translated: CASSESAGSNQPQHF.

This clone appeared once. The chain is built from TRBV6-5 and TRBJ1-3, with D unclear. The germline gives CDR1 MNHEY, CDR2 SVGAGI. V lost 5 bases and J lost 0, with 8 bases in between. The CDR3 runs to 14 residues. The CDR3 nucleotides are TGTGCCAGCAGTCAATACAACTCTGGAAACACCATATATTTT. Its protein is CASSQYNSGNTIYF.

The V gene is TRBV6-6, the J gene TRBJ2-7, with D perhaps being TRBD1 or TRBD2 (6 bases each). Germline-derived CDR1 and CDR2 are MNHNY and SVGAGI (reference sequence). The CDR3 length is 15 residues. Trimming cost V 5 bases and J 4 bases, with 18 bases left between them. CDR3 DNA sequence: TGTGCCAGCAGTGGAGGGTCAACAGGGACGTACGAGCAGTACTTC. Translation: CASSGGSTGTYEQYF.

The CDR3 nucleotides read TGTGCCAGCAGCCCAACAGGGGACTATGGCTACACCTTC. Translated, it gives CASSPTGDYGYTF. V gene TRBV13 combines with J gene TRBJ1-2; TRBD1 matches 7 bases. CDR3 length: 13 amino acids. Trimming took 5 bases from V and 3 from J; bases not matched to a gene: 3. Germline CDR1 and CDR2: PRHDT and FYEKMQ (reference sequence).

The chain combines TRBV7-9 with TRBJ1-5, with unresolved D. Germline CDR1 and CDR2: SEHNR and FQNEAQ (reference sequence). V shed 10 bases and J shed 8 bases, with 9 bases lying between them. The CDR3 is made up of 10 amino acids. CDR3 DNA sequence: TGTGCCACCTCCCCGGAGCCCCAGCATTTT. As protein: CATSPEPQHF. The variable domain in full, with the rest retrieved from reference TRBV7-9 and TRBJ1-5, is DTGVSQNPRHKITKRGQNVTFRCDPISEHNRLYWYRQTLGQGPEFLTYFQNEAQLEKSRLLSDRFSAERPKGSFSTLEIQRTEQGDSAMYLCATSPEPQHFGDGTRLSIL.

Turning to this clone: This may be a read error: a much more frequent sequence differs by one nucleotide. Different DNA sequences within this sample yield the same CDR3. In nucleotides, the CDR3 is TGTGCCAGCAGCTTAGTAAGCTCCTACAATGAGCAGTTCTTC. Residues: CASSLVSSYNEQFF. This chain joins TRBV7-6 and TRBJ2-1; D not resolved. Trimming took 1 base from V and 0 from J, leaving 4 bases between them. Germline CDR1 is SGHVS and CDR2 is FNYEAQ. This CDR3 contains 14 residues.

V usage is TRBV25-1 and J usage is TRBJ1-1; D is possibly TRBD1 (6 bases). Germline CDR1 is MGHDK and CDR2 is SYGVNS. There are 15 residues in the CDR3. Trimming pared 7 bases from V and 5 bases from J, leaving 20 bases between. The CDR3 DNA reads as TGTGCCAGCATCCCAGAGGGGGGGGCGCGTACTGAAGCTTTCTTT. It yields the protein CASIPEGGARTEAFF.

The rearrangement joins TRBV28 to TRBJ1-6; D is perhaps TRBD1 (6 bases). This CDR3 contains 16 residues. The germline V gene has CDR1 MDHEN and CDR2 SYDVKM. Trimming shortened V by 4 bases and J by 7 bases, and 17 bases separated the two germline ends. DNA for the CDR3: TGTGCCAGCAGTTCGCGGACAGAAACCACGAATTCACCCCTCCACTTT. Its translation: CASSSRTETTNSPLHF.

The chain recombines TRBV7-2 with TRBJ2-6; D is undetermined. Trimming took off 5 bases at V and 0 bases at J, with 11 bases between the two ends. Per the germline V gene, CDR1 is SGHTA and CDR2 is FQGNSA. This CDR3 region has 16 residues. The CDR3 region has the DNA TGTGCCAGCAGCAACAGACGGAGCTCTGGGGCCAACGTCCTGACTTTC. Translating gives CASSNRRSSGANVLTF.

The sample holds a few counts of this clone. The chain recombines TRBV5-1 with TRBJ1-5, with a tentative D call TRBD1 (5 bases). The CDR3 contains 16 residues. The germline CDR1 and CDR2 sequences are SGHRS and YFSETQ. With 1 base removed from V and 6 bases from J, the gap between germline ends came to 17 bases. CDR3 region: CASSLSSVGEGQPQHF. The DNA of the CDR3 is TGCGCCAGCAGCTTGAGTAGCGTGGGGGAAGGTCAGCCCCAGCATTTT.

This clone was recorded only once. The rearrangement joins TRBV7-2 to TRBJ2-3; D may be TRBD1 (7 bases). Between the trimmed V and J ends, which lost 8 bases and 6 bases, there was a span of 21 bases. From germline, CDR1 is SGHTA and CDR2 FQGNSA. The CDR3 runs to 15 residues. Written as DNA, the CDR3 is TGTGCCAGCGGGGGGCCAGGGGGTTGGTCGGATACGCAGTATTTT. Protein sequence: CASGGPGGWSDTQYF. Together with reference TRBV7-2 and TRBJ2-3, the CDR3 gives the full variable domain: GAGVSQSPSNKVTEKGKDVELRCDPISGHTALYWYRQSLGQGLEFLIYFQGNSAPDKSGLPSDRFSAERTGGSVSTLTIQRTQQEDSAVYLCASGGPGGWSDTQYFGPGTRLTVL.

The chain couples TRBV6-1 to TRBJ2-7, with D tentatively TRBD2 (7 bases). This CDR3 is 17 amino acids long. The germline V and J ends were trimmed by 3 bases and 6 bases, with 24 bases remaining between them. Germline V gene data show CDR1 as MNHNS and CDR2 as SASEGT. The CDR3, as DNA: TGTGCCAGCAGTGATCTCCCCTCGGGGGGAAGGGGGGTCGAGCAGTACTTC. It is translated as CASSDLPSGGRGVEQYF.

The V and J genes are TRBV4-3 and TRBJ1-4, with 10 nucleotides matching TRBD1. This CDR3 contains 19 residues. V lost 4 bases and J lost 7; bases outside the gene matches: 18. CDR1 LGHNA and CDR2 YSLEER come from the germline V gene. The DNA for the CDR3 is TGCGCCAGCAGCCTACAGACAGGGGGCGGGCTGGTAGTGGTTGAAAAACTGTTTTTT. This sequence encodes CASSLQTGGGLVVVEKLFF.